One and the same sample provided the 20 T cell receptor beta chains below, sequenced in a study of identical twins. TCRdb re-derived calls from the 5' RACE reads in MiXCR, one entry per CDR3 protein. The table lists around 290,000 distinct CDR3 sequences, 8.5% to 9.5% of them singletons. In addition, the sample was reused for a study of yellow fever vaccine responses in identical twins.

What was sequenced was CD8+ T cells sorted from blood. The receptors were sampled from a woman aged 18-29 years in good health.

This clonotype was seen at least ten times. V gene TRBV12-3 or TRBV12-4 combines with J gene TRBJ1-1; no reliable D call. CDR3 length equals 13 residues. V lost 6 bases, J lost 4 bases, and 12 bases lay in between. The CDR3 loop reads CASSPPLTTEAFF. The CDR3 nucleotides are TGTGCCAGCAGCCCCCCGTTGACCACTGAAGCTTTCTTT.

This clonotype was seen at least ten times. The chain employs TRBV11-2 and TRBJ2-1; possibly TRBD1 for D (6 bases). CDR3 size: 16 residues. Germline V CDR1 and CDR2: SGHAT, FQNNGV. The ends were cut back, 5 bases at V and 4 bases at J, with 18 bases in the middle. CDR3 in DNA: TGTGCCAGCAGCCTCAATCGACAGGATGGTTACAATGAGCAGTTCTTC. Translating it yields CASSLNRQDGYNEQFF.

CDR3 nucleotide sequence: TGTGCCAGTAGTATTGGGGGGGAGTACAATGAGCAGTTCTTC. Protein sequence: CASSIGGEYNEQFF. The chain links TRBV19 to TRBJ2-1; 7 nucleotides line up with TRBD2. The germline CDR1 and CDR2 sequences are LNHDA and SQIVND (reference sequence). CDR3 length: 14 amino acids. Trimming removed 3 bases from V and 4 bases from J; junction bases left unmatched: 3.

This clonotype is categorized as medium-sized. The CDR3 nucleotides read TGCGCCAGCAGCGTCGGAACTAACGGACCCACAGATACGCAGTATTTT. Protein sequence: CASSVGTNGPTDTQYF. This rearrangement joins TRBV10-2 to TRBJ2-3; D unresolved. CDR1 and CDR2 from the germline V gene are WSHSY and SAAADI. Trimming cost V 6 bases and J 2 bases, with 18 bases left between them. The CDR3 sequence is 16 residues long.

Comment on this clonotype: Being one base from a much bigger clone, this may be a read error. This chain uses TRBV29-1 with TRBJ2-1; D possibly corresponds to TRBD2 (6 bases). Looked up from germline, CDR1 is SQVTM and CDR2 is ANQGSEA. Trimming took 5 bases from V and 3 from J, leaving 11 bases between them. The CDR3 is 13 amino acids. This chain's CDR3 is CSVCLALYNEQFF. DNA of the CDR3: TGCAGCGTTTGCCTAGCGCTCTACAATGAGCAGTTCTTC.

There are many counts of this clonotype. The rearrangement joins TRBV25-1 to TRBJ2-1; D uncertain. The germline V gene has CDR1 MGHDK and CDR2 SYGVNS. The CDR3 has 13 amino acids. The germline V and J ends were trimmed by 4 bases and 9 bases, with 13 bases remaining between them. DNA for the CDR3: TGTGCCAGCAGTGGTCTAGGTTCGGGTGAGCAGTTCTTC. Translating gives CASSGLGSGEQFF.

This clonotype was seen many times. As DNA, the CDR3 is TGTGCCAGCAGCCAAGGGACTAGCGCCTCCTACGAGCAGTACTTC. The encoded protein is CASSQGTSASYEQYF. This chain connects TRBV4-2 to TRBJ2-7; 9 nucleotides match TRBD2. The V and J ends lost 1 base and 0 bases, in that order; junction bases with no gene match: 1. Germline CDR1 LGHNA, CDR2 YNFKEQ. The CDR3 is 15 amino acids.

This clonotype was seen ten or more times. CDR3 bases: TGTGCCAGCAGCTTAATCTCCGGCTACACCTTC. This encodes CASSLISGYTF. V and J are TRBV7-9 and TRBJ1-2; D not resolved. The CDR3 loop spans 11 amino acids. V lost 2 bases and J 8 bases, leaving 6 bases between the germline ends. From germline, CDR1 is SEHNR and CDR2 FQNEAQ (reference sequence).

This clonotype was detected many times. V and J are TRBV24-1 and TRBJ2-2, with a possible D match to TRBD1 (5 bases). Trimming cost V 7 bases and J 5 bases, with 10 bases left between them. The CDR3 is made up of 13 amino acids. Germline-derived CDR1 and CDR2 are KGHDR and SFDVKD. The CDR3 protein is CATRSAGTGELFF. The CDR3 DNA reads TGTGCCACCAGATCCGCAGGGACCGGGGAGCTGTTTTTT.

This chain links TRBV27 with TRBJ2-7, with a weak D call TRBD1 (5 bases). Trimming removed 2 bases at V and 1 base at J, with 9 bases between. CDR1 is MNHEY and CDR2 is SMNVEV in the germline V gene (reference sequence). The CDR3 is made up of 14 amino acids. The CDR3 loop is CASSLQGPSYEQYF. Written as DNA, the CDR3 is TGTGCCAGCAGTTTACAGGGCCCATCCTACGAGCAGTACTTC.

This clonotype was counted at least ten times. The chain couples TRBV20-1 to TRBJ2-1, with D tentatively TRBD1 or TRBD2 (5 bases each). Germline loops: CDR1 DFQATT, CDR2 SNEGSKA (reference sequence). The V end was cut by 3 bases, the J end by 8 bases, with 20 bases between. CDR3 size: 15 residues. CDR3 loop: CSARMRGSVLHEQFF. The CDR3 DNA reads as TGCAGTGCTAGGATGAGGGGCTCGGTCCTCCATGAGCAGTTCTTC.

This clonotype was detected only a few times. CDR3 region: CASSYRVPPEDTQYF. As DNA, the CDR3 is TGTGCCAGCAGTTACAGGGTCCCGCCGGAAGATACGCAGTATTTT. The chain is built from TRBV28 and TRBJ2-3; a weak D match, TRBD1 (6 bases). Trimming removed 4 bases at V and 5 bases at J, with 16 bases between. This CDR3 spans 15 amino acids. Germline values: CDR1 MDHEN, CDR2 SYDVKM.

CDR3 sequence reads: CASGLVIGNEQFF. For the CDR3, the DNA is TGTGCTAGTGGTTTGGTAATAGGGAATGAGCAGTTCTTC. The chain recombines TRBV12-5 with TRBJ2-1, with D unresolved. Per germline, CDR1 LGHNT and CDR2 FRNRAP. CDR3 length equals 13 residues. The V gene lost 0 bases and the J gene lost 7 bases, with 7 bases spanning the gap.

The chain joins TRBV24-1 to TRBJ2-1; TRBD2 agrees at 13 bases. The CDR3 length is 16 residues. J gave up 4 bases and V 4 bases, and 3 bases lay outside the gene matches. CDR1 and CDR2 (germline): KGHDR, SFDVKD. The CDR3 reads CATSDPLAGGYNEQFF. Written as DNA, the CDR3 is TGTGCCACCAGTGACCCACTAGCGGGGGGGTACAATGAGCAGTTCTTC.

This clonotype has just a few counts. The V call is TRBV30, the J call TRBJ1-2; 9 bases are shared with TRBD1. J lost 5 bases, V lost 1 base, and 11 bases had no gene match. This CDR3 is 16 amino acids long. Germline V CDR1 and CDR2: GTSNPN, SVGIG (reference sequence). The CDR3 bases are TGTGCCTGGAGTGAATACACCGACAGGGGGGAATATGGCTACACCTTC. As protein: CAWSEYTDRGEYGYTF.

V is TRBV15 and J is TRBJ1-5, with 9 bases aligning to TRBD1. The CDR3 loop spans 17 amino acids. From germline, CDR1 is LNHNV and CDR2 YYDKDF (reference sequence). The trim removed 0 bases at V and 4 bases at J, leaving 7 bases unmatched. CDR3 sequence: CATSREQGAGGNQPQHF. In DNA form, the CDR3 reads TGTGCCACCAGCAGAGAACAGGGGGCCGGGGGAAATCAGCCCCAGCATTTT.

This clonotype was counted between two and nine times. V is TRBV3-1 and J is TRBJ2-7; 8 nucleotides agree with TRBD2. In germline, CDR1 is LGHDT, CDR2 YNNKEL (reference sequence). V shed 0 bases and J 2 bases; nucleotides not matched to a gene: 6. The CDR3 extends over 16 amino acids. CDR3 sequence (DNA): TGTGCCAGCAGCCAAGAACGGCTAGCGGGCACCTACGAGCAGTACTTC. Translating gives CASSQERLAGTYEQYF.

CDR3 loop: CASIDYPLMNAQYF. The CDR3 region has the DNA TGTGCCAGCATAGACTATCCCTTGATGAATGCGCAGTATTTT. This chain connects TRBV2 to TRBJ2-3; TRBD2 might be the D (5 bases). Trimming cost V 7 bases and J 10 bases, with 21 bases left between them. The CDR3 has 14 residues. Germline CDR1 SNHLY, CDR2 FYNNEI.

The chain links TRBV2 to TRBJ2-1; D gene uncertain. Germline V gives CDR1 SNHLY, CDR2 FYNNEI. V was clipped by 8 bases and J by 10 bases, with 12 bases between them. CDR3 length: 11 amino acids. The CDR3 loop is CASGDLWEQFF. The CDR3 coding sequence is TGTGCCAGCGGGGATTTGTGGGAGCAGTTCTTC.

Concerning this clonotype: A much larger clone differs by one base, so this may be a read error. The chain recombines TRBV28 with TRBJ2-5; D is ambiguous. V was trimmed by 4 bases and J by 1 base, leaving 4 bases between them. CDR3 length: 12 amino acids. The V gene's germline CDR1 is MDHEN and CDR2 SYDVKM. This chain's CDR3 is CASSSFQETQYF. The CDR3 nucleotides read TGTGCCAGCAGTTCCTTCCAAGAGACCCAGTACTTC.